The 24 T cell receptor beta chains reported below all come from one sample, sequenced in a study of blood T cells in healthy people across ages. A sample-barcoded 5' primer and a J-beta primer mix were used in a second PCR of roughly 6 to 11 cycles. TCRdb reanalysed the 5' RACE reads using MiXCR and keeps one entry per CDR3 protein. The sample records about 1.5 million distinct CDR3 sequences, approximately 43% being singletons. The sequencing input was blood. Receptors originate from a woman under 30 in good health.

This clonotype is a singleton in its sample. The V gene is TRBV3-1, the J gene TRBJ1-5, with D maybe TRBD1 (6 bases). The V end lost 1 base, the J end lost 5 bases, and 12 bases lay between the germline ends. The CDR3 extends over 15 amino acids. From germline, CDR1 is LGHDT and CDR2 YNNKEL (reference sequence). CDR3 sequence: CASSQVVGADQPQHF. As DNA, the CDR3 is TGTGCCAGCAGCCAAGTGGTGGGGGCTGATCAGCCCCAGCATTTT.

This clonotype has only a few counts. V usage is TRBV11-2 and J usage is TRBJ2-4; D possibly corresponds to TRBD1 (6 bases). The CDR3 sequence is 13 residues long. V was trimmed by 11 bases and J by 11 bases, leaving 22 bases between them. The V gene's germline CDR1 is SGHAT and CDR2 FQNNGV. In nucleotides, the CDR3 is TGTGCCGTCAGCTTAGAGGTCAGGGGCGTTCAGTACTTC. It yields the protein CAVSLEVRGVQYF.

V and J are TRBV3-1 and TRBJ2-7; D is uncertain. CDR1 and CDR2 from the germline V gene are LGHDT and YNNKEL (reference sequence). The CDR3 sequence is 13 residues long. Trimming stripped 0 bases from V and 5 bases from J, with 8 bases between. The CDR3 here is CASSQDLAHEQYF. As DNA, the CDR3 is TGTGCCAGCAGCCAAGACTTGGCCCACGAGCAGTACTTC.

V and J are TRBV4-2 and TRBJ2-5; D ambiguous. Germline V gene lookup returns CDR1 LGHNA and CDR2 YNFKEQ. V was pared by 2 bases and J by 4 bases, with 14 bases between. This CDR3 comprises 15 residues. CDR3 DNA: TGTGCCAGCAGCCAAACTATAGGGCCCGTAGAGACCCAGTACTTC. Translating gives CASSQTIGPVETQYF.

The CDR3 DNA follows: TGTGCCAGCAGCGGTTCCGGGTCCCTCCGAACTAACTATGGCTACACCTTC. Amino acid sequence: CASSGSGSLRTNYGYTF. This rearrangement joins TRBV9 to TRBJ1-2; D not certain. Germline lookup yields CDR1 SGDLS and CDR2 YYNGEE. The CDR3 covers 17 residues. The V end lost 3 bases, the J end lost 0 bases, and 18 bases lay between the germline ends.

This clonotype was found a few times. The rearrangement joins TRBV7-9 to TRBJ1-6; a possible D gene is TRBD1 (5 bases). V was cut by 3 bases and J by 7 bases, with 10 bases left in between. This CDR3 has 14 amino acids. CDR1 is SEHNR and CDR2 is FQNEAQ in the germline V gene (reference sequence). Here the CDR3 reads CASSLGSGNSPLHF. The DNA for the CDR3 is TGTGCCAGCAGCTTGGGGTCAGGGAATTCACCCCTCCACTTT.

CDR3 nucleotide sequence: TGTGCCAGCAGCGTCGGGACAGGGACCAATCAGCCCCAGCATTTT. It encodes CASSVGTGTNQPQHF. V and J are TRBV7-9 and TRBJ1-5; TRBD1 aligns across 9 bases. Losses at the gene ends were 5 bases for V and 3 bases for J; bases not matched to a gene: 5. Germline V gene data show CDR1 as SEHNR and CDR2 as FQNEAQ (reference sequence). This CDR3 region has 15 residues.

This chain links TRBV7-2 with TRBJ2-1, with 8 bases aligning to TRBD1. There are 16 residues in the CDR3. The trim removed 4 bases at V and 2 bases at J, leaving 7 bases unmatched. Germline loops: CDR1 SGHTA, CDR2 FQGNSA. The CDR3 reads CASSSGGPGAYNEQFF. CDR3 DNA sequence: TGTGCCAGCAGCTCAGGGGGCCCCGGCGCCTACAATGAGCAGTTCTTC.

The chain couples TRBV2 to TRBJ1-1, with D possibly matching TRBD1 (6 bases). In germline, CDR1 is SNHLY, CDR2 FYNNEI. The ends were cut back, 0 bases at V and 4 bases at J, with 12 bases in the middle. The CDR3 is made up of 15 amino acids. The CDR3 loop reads CASSEAVGGTTEAFF. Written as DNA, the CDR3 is TGTGCCAGCAGTGAAGCGGTAGGGGGGACCACTGAAGCTTTCTTT.

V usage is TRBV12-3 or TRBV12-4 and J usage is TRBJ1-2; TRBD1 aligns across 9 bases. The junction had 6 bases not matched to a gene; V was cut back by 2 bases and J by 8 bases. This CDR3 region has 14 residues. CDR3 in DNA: TGTGCCAGCAGTTTAAGGGACAGGGTGGCCGGCTACACCTTC. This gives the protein CASSLRDRVAGYTF.

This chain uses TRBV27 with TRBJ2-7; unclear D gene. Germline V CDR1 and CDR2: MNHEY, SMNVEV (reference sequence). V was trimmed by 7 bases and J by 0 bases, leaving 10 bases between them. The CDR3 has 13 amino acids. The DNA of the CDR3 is TGTGCCAGCATCTGGGCGATCTCCTACGAGCAGTACTTC. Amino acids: CASIWAISYEQYF.

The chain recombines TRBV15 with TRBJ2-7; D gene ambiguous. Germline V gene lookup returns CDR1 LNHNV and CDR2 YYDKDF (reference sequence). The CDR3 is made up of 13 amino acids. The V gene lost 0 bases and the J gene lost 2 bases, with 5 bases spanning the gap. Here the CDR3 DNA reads TGTGCCACCAGCAGAGATCGGACCTACGAGCAGTACTTC. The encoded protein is CATSRDRTYEQYF.

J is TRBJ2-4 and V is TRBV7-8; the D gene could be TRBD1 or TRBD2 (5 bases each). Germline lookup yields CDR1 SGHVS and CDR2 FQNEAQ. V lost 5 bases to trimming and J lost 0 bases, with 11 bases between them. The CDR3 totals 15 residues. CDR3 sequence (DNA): TGTGCCAGCAGCAAACCCGGGACAGCCAAAAACATTCAGTACTTC. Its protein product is CASSKPGTAKNIQYF.

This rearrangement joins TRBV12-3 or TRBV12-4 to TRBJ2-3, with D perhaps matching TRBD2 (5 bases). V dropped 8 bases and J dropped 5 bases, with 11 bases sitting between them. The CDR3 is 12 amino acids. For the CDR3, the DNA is TGTGCCAGCGGAGGAACACGAGATACGCAGTATTTT. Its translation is CASGGTRDTQYF.

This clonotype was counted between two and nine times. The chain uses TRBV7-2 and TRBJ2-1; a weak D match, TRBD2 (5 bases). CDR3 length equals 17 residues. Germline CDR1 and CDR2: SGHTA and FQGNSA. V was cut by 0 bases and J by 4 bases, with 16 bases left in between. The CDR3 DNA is TGTGCCAGCAGCTTAGCGGAGAGGGAGACGCCTTACAATGAGCAGTTCTTC. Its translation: CASSLAERETPYNEQFF.

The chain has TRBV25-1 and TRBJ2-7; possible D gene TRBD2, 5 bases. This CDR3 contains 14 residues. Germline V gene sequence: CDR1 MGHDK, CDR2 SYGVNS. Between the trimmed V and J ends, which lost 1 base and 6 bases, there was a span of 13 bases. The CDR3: CASSESGMGFEQYF. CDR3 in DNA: TGTGCCAGCAGTGAATCGGGGATGGGCTTCGAGCAGTACTTC.

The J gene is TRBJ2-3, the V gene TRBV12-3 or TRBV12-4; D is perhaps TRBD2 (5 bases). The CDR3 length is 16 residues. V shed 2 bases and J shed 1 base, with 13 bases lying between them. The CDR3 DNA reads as TGTGCCAGCAGTTTATCGGGTAGGCGGGGCACAGATACGCAGTATTTT. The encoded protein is CASSLSGRRGTDTQYF.

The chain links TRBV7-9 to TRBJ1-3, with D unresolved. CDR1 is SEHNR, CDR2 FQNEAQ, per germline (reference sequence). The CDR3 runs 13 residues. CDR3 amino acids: CAIGTAGRNTIYF. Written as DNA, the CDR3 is TGTGCTATCGGCACGGCAGGAAGAAACACCATATATTTT.

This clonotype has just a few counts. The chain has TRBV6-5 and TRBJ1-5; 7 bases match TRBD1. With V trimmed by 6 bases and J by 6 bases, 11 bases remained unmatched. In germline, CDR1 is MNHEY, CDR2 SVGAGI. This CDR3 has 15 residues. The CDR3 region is CASRIQGVDGQPQHF. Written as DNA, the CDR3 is TGTGCCAGCAGGATCCAGGGGGTCGATGGTCAGCCCCAGCATTTT.

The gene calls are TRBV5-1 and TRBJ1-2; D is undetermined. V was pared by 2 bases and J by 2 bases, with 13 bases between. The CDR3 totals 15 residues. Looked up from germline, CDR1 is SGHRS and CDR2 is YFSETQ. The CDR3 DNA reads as TGCGCCAGCAGCTTTGATTCTGTCGTAAACTATGGCTACACCTTC. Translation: CASSFDSVVNYGYTF. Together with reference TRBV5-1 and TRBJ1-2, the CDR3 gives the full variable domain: KAGVTQTPRYLIKTRGQQVTLSCSPISGHRSVSWYQQTPGQGLQFLFEYFSETQRNKGNFPGRFSGRQFSNSRSEMNVSTLELGDSALYLCASSFDSVVNYGYTFGSGTRLTVV.

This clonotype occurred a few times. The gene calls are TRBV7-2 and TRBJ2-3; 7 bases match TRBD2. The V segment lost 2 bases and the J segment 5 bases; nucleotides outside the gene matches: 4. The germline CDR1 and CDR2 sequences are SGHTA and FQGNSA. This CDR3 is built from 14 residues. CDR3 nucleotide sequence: TGTGCCAGCAGCTTATCTAGCGGACTAGATACGCAGTATTTT. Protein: CASSLSSGLDTQYF.

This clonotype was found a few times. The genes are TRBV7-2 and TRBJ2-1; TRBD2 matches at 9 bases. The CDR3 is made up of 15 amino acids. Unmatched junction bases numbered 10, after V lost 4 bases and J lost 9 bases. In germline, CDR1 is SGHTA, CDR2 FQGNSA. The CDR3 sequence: CASSSRGLAGPEQFF. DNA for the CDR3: TGTGCCAGCAGCTCGCGTGGTCTAGCGGGGCCTGAGCAGTTCTTC.

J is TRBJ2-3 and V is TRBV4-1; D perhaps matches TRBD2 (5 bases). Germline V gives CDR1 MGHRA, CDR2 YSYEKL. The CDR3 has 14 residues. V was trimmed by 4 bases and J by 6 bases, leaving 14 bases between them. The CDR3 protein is CASSPQLDLDTQYF. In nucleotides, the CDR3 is TGCGCCAGCAGCCCCCAACTAGATTTGGATACGCAGTATTTT.

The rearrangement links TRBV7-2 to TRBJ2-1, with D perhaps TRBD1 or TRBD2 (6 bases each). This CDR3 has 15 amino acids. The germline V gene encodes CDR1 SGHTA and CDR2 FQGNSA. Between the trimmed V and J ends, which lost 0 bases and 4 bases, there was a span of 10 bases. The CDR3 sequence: CASSLAGGEYNEQFF. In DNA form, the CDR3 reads TGTGCCAGCAGCTTAGCGGGGGGCGAGTACAATGAGCAGTTCTTC.